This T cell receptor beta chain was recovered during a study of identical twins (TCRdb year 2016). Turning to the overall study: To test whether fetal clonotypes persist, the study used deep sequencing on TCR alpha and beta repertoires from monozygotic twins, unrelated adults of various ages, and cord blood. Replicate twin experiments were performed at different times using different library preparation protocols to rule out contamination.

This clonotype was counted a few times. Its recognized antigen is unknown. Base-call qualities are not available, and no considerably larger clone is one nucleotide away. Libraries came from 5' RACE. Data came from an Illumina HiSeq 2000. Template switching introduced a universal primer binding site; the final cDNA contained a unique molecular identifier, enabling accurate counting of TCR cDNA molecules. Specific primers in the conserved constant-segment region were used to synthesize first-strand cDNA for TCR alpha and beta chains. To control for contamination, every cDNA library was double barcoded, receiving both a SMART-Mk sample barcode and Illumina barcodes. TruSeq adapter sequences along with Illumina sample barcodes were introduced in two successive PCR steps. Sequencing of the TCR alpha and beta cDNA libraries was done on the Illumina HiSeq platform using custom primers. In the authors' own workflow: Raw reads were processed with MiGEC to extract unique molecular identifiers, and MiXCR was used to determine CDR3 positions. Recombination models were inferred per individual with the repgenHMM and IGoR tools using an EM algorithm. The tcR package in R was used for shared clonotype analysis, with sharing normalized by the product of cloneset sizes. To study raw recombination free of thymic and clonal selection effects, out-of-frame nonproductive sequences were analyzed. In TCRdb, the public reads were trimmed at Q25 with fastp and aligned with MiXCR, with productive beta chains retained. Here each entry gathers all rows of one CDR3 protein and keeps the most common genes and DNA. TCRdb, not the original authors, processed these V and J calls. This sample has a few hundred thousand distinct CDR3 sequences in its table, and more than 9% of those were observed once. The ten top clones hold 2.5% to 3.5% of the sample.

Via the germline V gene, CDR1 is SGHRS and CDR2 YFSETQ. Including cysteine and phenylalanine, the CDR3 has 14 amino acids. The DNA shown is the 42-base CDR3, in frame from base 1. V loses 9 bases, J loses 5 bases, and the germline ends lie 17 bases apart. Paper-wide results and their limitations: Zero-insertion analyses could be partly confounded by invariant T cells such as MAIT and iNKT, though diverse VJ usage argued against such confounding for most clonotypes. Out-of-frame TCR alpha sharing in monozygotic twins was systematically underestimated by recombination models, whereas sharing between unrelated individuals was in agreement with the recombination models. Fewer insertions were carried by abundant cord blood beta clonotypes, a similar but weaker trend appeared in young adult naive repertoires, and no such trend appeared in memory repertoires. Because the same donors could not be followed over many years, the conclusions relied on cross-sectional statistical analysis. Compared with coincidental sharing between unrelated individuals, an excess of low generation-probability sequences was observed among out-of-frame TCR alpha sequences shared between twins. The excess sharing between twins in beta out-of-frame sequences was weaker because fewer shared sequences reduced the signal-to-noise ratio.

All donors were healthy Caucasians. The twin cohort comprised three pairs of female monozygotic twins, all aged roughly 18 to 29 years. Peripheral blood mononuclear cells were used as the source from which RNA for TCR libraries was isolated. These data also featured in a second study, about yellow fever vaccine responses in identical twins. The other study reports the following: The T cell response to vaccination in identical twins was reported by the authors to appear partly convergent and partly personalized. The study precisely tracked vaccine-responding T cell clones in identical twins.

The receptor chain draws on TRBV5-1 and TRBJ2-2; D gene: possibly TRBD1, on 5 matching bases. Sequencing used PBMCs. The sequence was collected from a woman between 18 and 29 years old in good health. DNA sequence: TGCGCCACCAGGGTCGGTGAAGGAACCGGGGAGCTGTTTTTT. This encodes CATRVGEGTGELFF.